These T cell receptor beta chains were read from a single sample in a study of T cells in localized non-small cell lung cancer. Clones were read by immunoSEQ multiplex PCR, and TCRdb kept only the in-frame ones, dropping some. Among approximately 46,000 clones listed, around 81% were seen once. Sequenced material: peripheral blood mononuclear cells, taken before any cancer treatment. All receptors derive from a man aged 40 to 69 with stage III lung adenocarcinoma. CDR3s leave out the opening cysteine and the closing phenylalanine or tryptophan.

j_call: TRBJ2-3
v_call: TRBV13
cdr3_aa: ASSFDRGADTQY

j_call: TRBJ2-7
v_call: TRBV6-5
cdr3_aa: ASGRDRDPWEQY

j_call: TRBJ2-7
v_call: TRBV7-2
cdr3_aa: ASSLAGVGEPSYEQY

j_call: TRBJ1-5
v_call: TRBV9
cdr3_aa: ASSYGTGGAQPQH

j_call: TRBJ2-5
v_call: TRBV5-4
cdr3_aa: ASSAMGGAGSETQY

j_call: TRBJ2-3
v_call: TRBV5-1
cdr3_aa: ASSQGTSVVTDTQY

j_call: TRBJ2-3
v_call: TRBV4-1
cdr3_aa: ASSQGGLPDTQY

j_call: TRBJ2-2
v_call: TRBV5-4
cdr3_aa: ASSLGSWGRGVTGELF

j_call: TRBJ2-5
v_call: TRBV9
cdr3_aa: ASSVGGQGETQY

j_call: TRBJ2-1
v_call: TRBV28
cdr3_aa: ASSFAGAEGYEQF

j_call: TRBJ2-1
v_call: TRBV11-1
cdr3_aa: ASSLGGINEQF

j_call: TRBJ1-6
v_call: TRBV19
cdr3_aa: ASSTGTENSPLH